This T cell receptor (beta chain) was documented in a study of blood T cell repertoires in COVID-19. On the study more broadly: The United States, Italy and Spain supplied acute and convalescent COVID-19 samples. T cells, B-cell-depleted T cells, or PBMCs provided the cDNA or gDNA that served as material.

As originally analysed: Nucleated cell counts were estimated from reference gene primer amplification. The assay was immunoSEQ multiplex PCR, and TCRdb's table has in-frame clones only and misses some. V and J calls and clone size are copied from that table; D and trimming were computed from the DNA. Among 100,000 to 120,000 clones listed, 60% to 80% were seen once. The clonotype was recovered from a woman of 80 years or more with active or convalescent COVID-19. Sequenced sample: peripheral blood.

CDR3 coding DNA: TGTGCCAGCAGCTTAGCTCCAGGATGGACTGAAGCTTTCTTT. It is translated as CASSLAPGWTEAFF. The chain joins TRBV7-8 to TRBJ1-1; D is unclear. The V end was cut by 0 bases, the J end by 5 bases, with 10 bases between. The CDR3 runs 14 residues. Per germline, CDR1 SGHVS and CDR2 FQNEAQ.